This T cell receptor (beta chain) was retrieved from a study of blood T cell repertoires in COVID-19. About the research overall: Collection of acute and convalescent COVID-19 samples took place in the United States, Italy and Spain.

Assay used: immunoSEQ multiplex PCR; TCRdb lists only in-frame clones, some missing. The sample contains approximately 150,000 clones, about four fifths of which appear only once. CDR3 length equals 18 residues. Germline V gene lookup returns CDR1 LGHDT and CDR2 YNNKEL (reference sequence). After removal of 0 bases from V and 3 bases from J, the junction contained 10 bases not matched to a gene. The sequencing input was peripheral blood. This TCR was recovered from a man aged 65 to 85 who had recovered from COVID-19. V gene TRBV3-1 (or the pseudogene TRBV3-2) combines with J gene TRBJ1-5, with 8 bases aligning to TRBD1. The CDR3 DNA reads as TGTGCCAGCAGCCAAGAGGCGCGCGGACAGGGTCTCAATCAGCCCCAGCATTTT. This translates into CASSQEARGQGLNQPQHF.